Described below is a single T cell receptor (beta chain) sequence and its context. The sample originates from a study of shared clonotypes between healthy human individuals. Measured with immunoSEQ multiplex PCR; TCRdb has only the in-frame clones, and not every one. The data show around 2,100,000 clones, approximately 94% seen once. As defined, naive CD8 cells were CD45RO-negative and positively selected for CCR7, with terminally differentiated effector memory CD45RA+ cells excluded. Germline lookup yields CDR1 SGHRS and CDR2 YFSETQ. CDR3 size: 15 residues. V lost 5 bases, J lost 2 bases, and 15 bases lay in between.

Sequencing was done on a sample of naive CD8+ T cells sorted from blood. This TCR derives from a man aged 18 to 29 in good health. The V gene is TRBV5-1, the J gene TRBJ2-3, with D perhaps matching TRBD1 or TRBD2 (6 bases each). CDR3 coding DNA: TGCGCCAGCAGGGGGGGCCTTCGGGACACAGATACGCAGTATTTT. It yields the protein CASRGGLRDTDTQYF.